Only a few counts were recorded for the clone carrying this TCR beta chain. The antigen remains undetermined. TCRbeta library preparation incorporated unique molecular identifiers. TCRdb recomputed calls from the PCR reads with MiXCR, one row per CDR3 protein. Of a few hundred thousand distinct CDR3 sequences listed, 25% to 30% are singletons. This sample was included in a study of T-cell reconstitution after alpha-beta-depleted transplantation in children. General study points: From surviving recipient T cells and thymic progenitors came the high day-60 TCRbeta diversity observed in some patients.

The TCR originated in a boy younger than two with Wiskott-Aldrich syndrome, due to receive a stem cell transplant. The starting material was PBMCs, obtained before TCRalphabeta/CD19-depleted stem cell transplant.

Here the CDR3 DNA reads TGTGCCAGCAGCCAAGGAATGGGACAGGTCAACACCGGGGAGCTGTTTTTT. Its translation: CASSQGMGQVNTGELFF. The rearrangement joins TRBV4-2 to TRBJ2-2; 8 bases are a match to TRBD1. V lost 1 base and J lost 2; bases outside the gene matches: 6. Germline V CDR1 and CDR2: LGHNA, YNFKEQ. The CDR3 has 17 residues.